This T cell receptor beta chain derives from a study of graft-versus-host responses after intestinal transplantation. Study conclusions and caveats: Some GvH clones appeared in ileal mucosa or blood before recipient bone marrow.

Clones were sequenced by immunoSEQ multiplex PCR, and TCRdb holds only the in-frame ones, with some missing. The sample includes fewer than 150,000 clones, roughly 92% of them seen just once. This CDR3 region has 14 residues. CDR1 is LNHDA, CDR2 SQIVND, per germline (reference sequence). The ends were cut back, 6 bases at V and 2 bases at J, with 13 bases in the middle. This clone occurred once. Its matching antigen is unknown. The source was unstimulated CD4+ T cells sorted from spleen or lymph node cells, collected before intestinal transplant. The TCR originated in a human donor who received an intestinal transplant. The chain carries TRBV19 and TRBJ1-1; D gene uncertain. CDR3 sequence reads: CASRSSGSNTEAFF. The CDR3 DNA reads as TGTGCCAGTAGAAGTTCGGGGTCAAACACTGAAGCTTTCTTT.